This T cell receptor (beta chain) was found in a study of CD8+CD57+ T cells in acquired aplastic anemia. This clonotype has a count of ten or more. Germline CDR1 and CDR2: SGHTA and FQGTGA. This CDR3 is built from 16 residues. Trimming took off 4 bases at V and 0 bases at J, with 10 bases between the two ends. Genomic DNA was employed as the template in profiling TCR beta VDJ and CDR3. TCRdb redid the calling of the reads with MiXCR, one entry per CDR3 protein. The sample consists of some 170,000 distinct CDR3 sequences, 35% to 55% of them appearing once. Material: sorted CD4+, CD8+, or CD8+CD57+ T cells (not recorded which) from PBMCs. The chain recombines TRBV7-3 with TRBJ1-6; D remains ambiguous. This receptor was taken from a human donor in good health. This CDR3 is CASSSVGPSYNSPLHF. Here the CDR3 DNA reads TGTGCCAGCAGCTCGGTAGGGCCCTCCTATAATTCACCCCTCCACTTT.